Below, 26 T cell receptor beta chains from the same sample are listed, as sequenced in a study of blood T cell repertoires in COVID-19. Clones were sequenced by immunoSEQ multiplex PCR, and TCRdb holds only the in-frame ones, with some missing. The data contain some 170,000 clones, around 87% of them singletons. Input material: peripheral blood. The origin of the receptors is a woman aged 70-85 years with COVID-19, enrolled during active disease.

The V and J genes are TRBV6-5 and TRBJ2-3; weak D call: TRBD1 (6 bases). This CDR3 contains 14 residues. Between the trimmed V and J ends, which lost 5 bases and 4 bases, there was a span of 13 bases. The germline V gene encodes CDR1 MNHEY and CDR2 SVGAGI. The CDR3 coding sequence is TGTGCCAGCAGTCCCCAACAGGGTCCAGATACGCAGTATTTT. This sequence encodes CASSPQQGPDTQYF.

The chain joins TRBV9 to TRBJ2-1; possibly TRBD2 for D (6 bases). The V end lost 3 bases, the J end lost 8 bases, and 24 bases lay between the germline ends. CDR3 length equals 17 residues. Germline assignment: CDR1 SGDLS and CDR2 YYNGEE. CDR3 in amino acids: CASSEVGGLVPTDEQFF. The CDR3 coding sequence is TGTGCCAGCAGCGAAGTAGGAGGGCTAGTTCCGACGGATGAGCAGTTCTTC. The full variable domain, completed using reference TRBV9 and TRBJ2-1, is DSGVTQTPKHLITATGQRVTLRCSPRSGDLSVYWYQQSLDQGLQFLIQYYNGEERAKGNILERFSAQQFPDLHSELNLSSLELGDSALYFCASSEVGGLVPTDEQFFGPGTRLTVL.

Remarks on this clone: At the DNA level, this CDR3 is encoded by other sequences in the same sample as well. This chain links TRBV7-9 with TRBJ1-1, with TRBD1 matching 7 bases. CDR1 and CDR2 from the germline V gene are SEHNR and FQNEAQ (reference sequence). The V gene end was trimmed by 3 bases and the J gene end by 0 bases; junction bases not matched to a gene: 7. CDR3 length: 16 amino acids. For the CDR3, the DNA is TGTGCCAGCAGCTTGGGGGACAGATCCATGAACACTGAAGCTTTCTTT. It codes for CASSLGDRSMNTEAFF.

This clone has just a few counts. Sequence at one end of the junction differs from germline and may be a read error. The V call is TRBV2, the J call TRBJ1-2; 7 nucleotides match TRBD1. The CDR3 length is 13 residues. Germline CDR1 is SNHLY and CDR2 is FYNNEI. The CDR3 reads CASREDRAVGYTF. Here the CDR3 DNA reads TGTGCCAGCAGGGAAGACAGGGCTGTTGGCTACACCTTC.

The J gene is TRBJ2-1, the V gene TRBV5-6; D is unresolved. V gave up 0 bases and J gave up 8 bases, with 9 bases separating them. This CDR3 spans 13 amino acids. From germline, CDR1 is SGHDT and CDR2 YYEEEE. The CDR3 spells CASSLDEIDEQFF. Here the CDR3 DNA reads TGTGCCAGCAGCTTGGACGAGATCGATGAGCAGTTCTTC.

Details on this clone: Distinct nucleotide sequences in the sample also encode this CDR3. The chain has TRBV11-2 and TRBJ1-1, with D possibly TRBD1 on 6 matching bases. This CDR3 contains 13 residues. Per the germline V gene, CDR1 is SGHAT and CDR2 is FQNNGV. V was pared by 3 bases and J by 5 bases, with 10 bases between. CDR3 sequence: CASSFNRDTEAFF. CDR3 nucleotides: TGTGCCAGCAGCTTCAACAGGGATACTGAAGCTTTCTTT.

The CDR3 protein is CASSKGQPPTSGEQFF. The DNA of the CDR3 is TGCGCCAGCAGCAAAGGCCAGCCCCCAACTAGCGGTGAGCAGTTCTTC. The rearrangement uses TRBV4-1 and TRBJ2-1; 8 nucleotides agree with TRBD2. CDR1 and CDR2 from the germline V gene are MGHRA and YSYEKL. This CDR3 is built from 16 residues. After removal of 5 bases from V and 9 bases from J, the junction contained 15 bases not matched to a gene.

The chain uses TRBV6-5 and TRBJ1-2, with 7 bases aligning to TRBD1. The CDR3 totals 14 residues. V lost 5 bases and J lost 1; bases outside the gene matches: 4. Germline CDR1 reads MNHEY; CDR2 reads SVGAGI. The CDR3 protein is CASSKGQINYGYTF. In nucleotides, the CDR3 is TGTGCCAGCAGTAAGGGACAGATTAACTATGGCTACACCTTC.

The rearrangement links TRBV29-1 to TRBJ1-1; tentative D call: TRBD1 (6 bases). The CDR3 covers 13 residues. Trimming left V 5 bases short and J 6 bases short, with 16 bases between. Germline-derived CDR1 and CDR2 are SQVTM and ANQGSEA. The CDR3 protein is CSVSGTPKAEAFF. CDR3 nucleotide sequence: TGCAGCGTTTCTGGGACACCGAAGGCTGAAGCTTTCTTT.

This clone was detected once. The chain has TRBV6-5 and TRBJ1-5, with D hard to call. Germline V gives CDR1 MNHEY, CDR2 SVGAGI. Trimming removed 5 bases from V and 6 bases from J, with 14 bases in between. This CDR3 is built from 14 residues. The CDR3 bases are TGTGCCAGCAGTAAGTCTAGCCTCCGTCAGCCCCAGCATTTT. Translation gives CASSKSSLRQPQHF.

The chain combines TRBV5-6 with TRBJ2-7; 7 nucleotides line up with TRBD2. There are 15 residues in the CDR3. V was clipped by 3 bases and J by 3 bases; unmatched bases: 9. Germline-derived CDR1 and CDR2 are SGHDT and YYEEEE. In DNA form, the CDR3 reads TGTGCCAGCAGCTCCTACTTCCGGACTAGCTACGAGCAGTACTTC. This gives the protein CASSSYFRTSYEQYF.

The CDR3 reads CASSVAGQSSGANVLTF. CDR3 nucleotides: TGTGCCAGCAGCGTCGCAGGACAGTCCTCTGGGGCCAACGTCCTGACTTTC. This chain uses TRBV9 with TRBJ2-6, with D perhaps matching TRBD1 (6 bases). Trimming left V 2 bases short and J 0 bases short, with 12 bases between. There are 17 residues in the CDR3. Germline V lookup: CDR1 SGDLS, CDR2 YYNGEE. The whole variable domain, remainder taken from reference TRBV9 and TRBJ2-6, is DSGVTQTPKHLITATGQRVTLRCSPRSGDLSVYWYQQSLDQGLQFLIQYYNGEERAKGNILERFSAQQFPDLHSELNLSSLELGDSALYFCASSVAGQSSGANVLTFGAGSRLTVL.

The gene calls are TRBV28 and TRBJ1-3; D is perhaps TRBD1 (5 bases). Trimming cost V 7 bases and J 1 base, with 14 bases left between them. The CDR3 covers 15 residues. In germline, CDR1 is MDHEN, CDR2 SYDVKM. The chain's CDR3 is CASNLGGGSGNTIYF. For the CDR3, the DNA is TGTGCCAGCAATTTGGGTGGGGGGTCTGGAAACACCATATATTTT. Looking up the rest from reference TRBV28 and TRBJ1-3 gives the full variable domain: DVKVTQSSRYLVKRTGEKVFLECVQDMDHENMFWYRQDPGLGLRLIYFSYDVKMKEKGDIPEGYSVSREKKERFSLILESASTNQTSMYLCASNLGGGSGNTIYFGEGSWLTVV.

The genes are TRBV28 and TRBJ1-5; TRBD1 is a possible D gene (6 bases). The ends were cut back, 6 bases at V and 3 bases at J, with 12 bases in the middle. Germline CDR1 and CDR2: MDHEN and SYDVKM. This CDR3 region has 14 residues. CDR3 DNA sequence: TGTGCCAGCAGCCGGGACAACCTCAATCAGCCCCAGCATTTT. Residues: CASSRDNLNQPQHF.

The rearrangement joins TRBV7-3 to TRBJ2-2; D is unclear. CDR3 length: 14 residues. CDR1 SGHTA and CDR2 FQGTGA come from the germline V gene. Trimming took 5 bases from V and 1 from J, leaving 8 bases between them. The CDR3 region has the DNA TGTGCCAGCAGCCCGACTGGGAACACCGGGGAGCTGTTTTTT. Residues: CASSPTGNTGELFF.

V gene TRBV5-1 combines with J gene TRBJ2-7, with 8 positions matching TRBD1. The CDR3 length is 15 residues. Germline lookup yields CDR1 SGHRS and CDR2 YFSETQ. Trimming cost V 4 bases and J 5 bases; bases outside gene matches: 11. CDR3 sequence reads: CASSAGQGTWDEQYF. In DNA form, the CDR3 reads TGCGCCAGCAGCGCCGGACAGGGAACCTGGGACGAGCAGTACTTC.

In this sample, this clone turned up once. This chain uses TRBV28 with TRBJ2-1; TRBD2 agrees at 8 bases. The length of the CDR3 is 13 residues. The germline V gene encodes CDR1 MDHEN and CDR2 SYDVKM. The junction had 8 bases not matched to a gene; V was cut back by 8 bases and J by 8 bases. CDR3 nucleotides: TGTGCCAGCGAAAGCGGGAGTTTTGATGAGCAGTTCTTC. It translates to CASESGSFDEQFF.

This chain connects TRBV28 to TRBJ1-2; D unresolved. V lost 9 bases, J lost 6 bases, and 20 bases lay in between. The CDR3 has 14 residues. Germline V lookup: CDR1 MDHEN, CDR2 SYDVKM. CDR3 amino acids: CASDGVRLGDGYTF. In DNA form, the CDR3 reads TGTGCCAGTGATGGCGTTCGGTTGGGCGATGGCTACACCTTC.

The chain employs TRBV28 and TRBJ1-3, with 12 bases identical to TRBD1. In germline, CDR1 is MDHEN, CDR2 SYDVKM. V trimming: 8 bases; J trimming: 4 bases; junction bases outside the gene matches: 9. There are 16 residues in the CDR3. CDR3 in amino acids: CASSPGQGAIGNTIYF. DNA of the CDR3: TGTGCCAGCTCACCGGGACAGGGGGCAATAGGAAACACCATATATTTT.

The chain couples TRBV24-1 to TRBJ2-2; 10 bases map to TRBD1. This CDR3 contains 16 residues. The ends lost 1 base at V and 3 bases at J; junction bases unmatched: 1. Germline V CDR1 and CDR2: KGHDR, SFDVKD. The CDR3 here is CATSDFGTGDTGELFF. The CDR3 nucleotides are TGTGCCACCAGTGATTTTGGGACAGGGGACACCGGGGAGCTGTTTTTT.

V usage is TRBV10-3 and J usage is TRBJ1-5; tentatively, D is TRBD1 (6 bases). Trimming took 2 bases from V and 6 from J, leaving 17 bases between them. Looked up from germline, CDR1 is ENHRY and CDR2 is SYGVKD. The CDR3 totals 16 residues. The CDR3 reads CAISEARFGGGQPQHF. The CDR3 nucleotides read TGTGCCATCAGTGAGGCACGATTTGGGGGCGGTCAGCCCCAGCATTTT.

The chain combines TRBV11-3 with TRBJ2-2; D is undetermined. Trimming pared 1 base from V and 5 bases from J, leaving 5 bases between. The CDR3 is made up of 13 amino acids. The germline gives CDR1 SGHNT, CDR2 YENEEA. The chain's CDR3 is CASSLVLTGELFF. CDR3 coding DNA: TGTGCCAGCAGCTTAGTTTTAACCGGGGAGCTGTTTTTT.

Only a few counts were recorded for this clone. The V gene is TRBV9, the J gene TRBJ2-7, with D perhaps matching TRBD2 (5 bases). The CDR3 loop spans 16 amino acids. The V gene lost 0 bases and the J gene lost 1 base, with 14 bases spanning the gap. Germline CDR1 reads SGDLS; CDR2 reads YYNGEE. This CDR3 is CASSVGVALTSYEQYF. The CDR3 bases are TGTGCCAGCAGCGTAGGGGTAGCGCTTACTTCCTACGAGCAGTACTTC.

V is TRBV5-4 and J is TRBJ2-7; TRBD2 might be the D (5 bases). This CDR3 contains 15 residues. V was shortened by 2 bases and J by 6 bases, with 18 bases between the two germline ends. Germline V gives CDR1 SGHNT, CDR2 YYREEE (reference sequence). The CDR3 region is CASSLPPSRVSEQYF. The CDR3 region has the DNA TGTGCCAGCAGCTTACCCCCTAGCCGCGTAAGCGAGCAGTACTTC.

The chain uses TRBV5-1 and TRBJ2-7; 13 nucleotides align to TRBD2. Germline values: CDR1 SGHRS, CDR2 YFSETQ. Losses at the gene ends were 0 bases for V and 5 bases for J; bases not matched to a gene: 5. This CDR3 has 16 amino acids. The CDR3 is CASSLGLAGGFDEQYF. The DNA for the CDR3 is TGCGCCAGCAGCTTGGGACTAGCGGGAGGTTTCGACGAGCAGTACTTC.

The V and J genes are TRBV6-4 and TRBJ1-2; no firm D call. The V gene's germline CDR1 is MRHNA and CDR2 SNTAGT. The germline V and J ends were trimmed by 3 bases and 5 bases, with 13 bases remaining between them. This CDR3 is 14 amino acids long. The CDR3 loop is CASSEGPGRYGYTF. The CDR3 coding sequence is TGTGCCAGCAGTGAAGGGCCGGGGAGATATGGCTACACCTTC.